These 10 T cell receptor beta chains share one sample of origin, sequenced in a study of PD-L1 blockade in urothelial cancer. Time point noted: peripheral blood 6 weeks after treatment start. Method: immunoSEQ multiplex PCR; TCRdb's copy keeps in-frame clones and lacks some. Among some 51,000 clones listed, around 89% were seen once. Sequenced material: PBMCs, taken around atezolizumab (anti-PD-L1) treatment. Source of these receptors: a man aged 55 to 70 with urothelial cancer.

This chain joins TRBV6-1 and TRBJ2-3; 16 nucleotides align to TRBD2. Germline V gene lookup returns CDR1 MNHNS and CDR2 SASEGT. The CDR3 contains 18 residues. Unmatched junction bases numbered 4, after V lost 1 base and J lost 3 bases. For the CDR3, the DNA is TGTGCCAGCAGTGAAGGGGGACTAGCGGGGGGGCCGACAGATACGCAGTATTTT. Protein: CASSEGGLAGGPTDTQYF.

CDR3 sequence: CASTPSGARETQYF. CDR3 DNA: TGTGCCAGCACCCCTAGCGGGGCACGCGAGACCCAGTACTTC. The chain combines TRBV7-9 with TRBJ2-5; 9 nucleotides line up with TRBD2. The ends lost 7 bases at V and 5 bases at J; junction bases unmatched: 8. Germline CDR1 and CDR2: SEHNR and FQNEAQ (reference sequence). CDR3 length: 14 amino acids. Using reference TRBV7-9 and TRBJ2-5 for the parts outside the CDR3, the full variable domain is DTGVSQNPRHKITKRGQNVTFRCDPISEHNRLYWYRQTLGQGPEFLTYFQNEAQLEKSRLLSDRFSAERPKGSFSTLEIQRTEQGDSAMYLCASTPSGARETQYFGPGTRLLVL.

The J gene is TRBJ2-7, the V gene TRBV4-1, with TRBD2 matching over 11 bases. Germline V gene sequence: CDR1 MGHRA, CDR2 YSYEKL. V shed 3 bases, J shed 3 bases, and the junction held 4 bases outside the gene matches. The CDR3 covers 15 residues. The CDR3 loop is CASSQGLAANYEQYF. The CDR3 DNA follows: TGCGCCAGCAGCCAGGGACTAGCGGCCAACTACGAGCAGTACTTC.

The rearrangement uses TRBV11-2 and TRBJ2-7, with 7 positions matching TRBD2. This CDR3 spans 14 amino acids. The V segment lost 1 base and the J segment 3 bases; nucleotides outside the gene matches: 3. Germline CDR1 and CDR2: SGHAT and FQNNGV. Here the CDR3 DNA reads TGTGCCAGCAGCTTAGGGGGGGGAGTCTACGAGCAGTACTTC. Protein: CASSLGGGVYEQYF.

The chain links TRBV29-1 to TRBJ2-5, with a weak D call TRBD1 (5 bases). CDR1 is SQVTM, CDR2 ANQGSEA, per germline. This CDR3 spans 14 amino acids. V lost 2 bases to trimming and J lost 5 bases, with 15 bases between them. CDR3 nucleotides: TGCAGCGTTGAATTACGGTCAGGGCTCGAGACCCAGTACTTC. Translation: CSVELRSGLETQYF.

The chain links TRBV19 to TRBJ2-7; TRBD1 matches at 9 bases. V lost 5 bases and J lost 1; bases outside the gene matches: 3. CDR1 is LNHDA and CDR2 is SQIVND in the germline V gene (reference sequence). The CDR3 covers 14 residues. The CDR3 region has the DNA TGTGCCAGTAGTGTCGACAGGGGGTCCTACGAGCAGTACTTC. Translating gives CASSVDRGSYEQYF.

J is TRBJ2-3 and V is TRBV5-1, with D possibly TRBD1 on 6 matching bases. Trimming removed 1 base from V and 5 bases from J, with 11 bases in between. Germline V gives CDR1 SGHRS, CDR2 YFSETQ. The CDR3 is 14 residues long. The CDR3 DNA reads TGCGCCAGCAGCTTGCCAGGGGAAATAGATACGCAGTATTTT. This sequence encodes CASSLPGEIDTQYF.

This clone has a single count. The CDR3 coding sequence is TGTGCCAGTAGTTCAACAGGAGACAATCAGCCCCAGCATTTT. It translates to CASSSTGDNQPQHF. The V gene is TRBV19, the J gene TRBJ1-5, with a possible D match to TRBD1 (5 bases). The CDR3 is made up of 14 amino acids. Per the germline V gene, CDR1 is LNHDA and CDR2 is SQIVND (reference sequence). Trimming shortened V by 5 bases and J by 3 bases, and 11 bases separated the two germline ends.

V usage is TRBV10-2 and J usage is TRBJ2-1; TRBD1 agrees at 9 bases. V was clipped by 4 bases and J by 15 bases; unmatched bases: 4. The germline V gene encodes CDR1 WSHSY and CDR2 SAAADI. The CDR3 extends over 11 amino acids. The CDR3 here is CASSGRGQGFF. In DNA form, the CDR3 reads TGCGCCAGCAGTGGTCGGGGACAGGGGTTCTTC.

CDR3 in DNA: TGTGCCAGCAGCCTCCCGACAGGAGGAAGCTCCTACAATGAGCAGTTCTTC. Protein sequence: CASSLPTGGSSYNEQFF. The rearrangement links TRBV7-9 to TRBJ2-1, with a tentative D call TRBD1 (6 bases). Germline V gene sequence: CDR1 SEHNR, CDR2 FQNEAQ (reference sequence). The CDR3 runs to 17 residues. The germline V and J ends were trimmed by 5 bases and 0 bases, with 17 bases remaining between them.